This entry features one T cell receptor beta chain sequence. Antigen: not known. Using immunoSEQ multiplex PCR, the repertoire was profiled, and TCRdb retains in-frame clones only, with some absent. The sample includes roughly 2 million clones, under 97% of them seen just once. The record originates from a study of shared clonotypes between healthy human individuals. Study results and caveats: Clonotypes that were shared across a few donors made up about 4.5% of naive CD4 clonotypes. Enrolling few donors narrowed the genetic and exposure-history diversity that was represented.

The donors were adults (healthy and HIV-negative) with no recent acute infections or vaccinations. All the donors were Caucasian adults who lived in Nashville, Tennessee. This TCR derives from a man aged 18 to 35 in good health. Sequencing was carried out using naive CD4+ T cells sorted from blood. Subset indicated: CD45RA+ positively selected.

CDR3 amino acids: CASSTTGSSSYEQYF. CDR3 coding DNA: TGTGCCAGTAGTACCACAGGGTCGAGCTCCTACGAGCAGTACTTC. This chain links TRBV19 with TRBJ2-7; D possibly corresponds to TRBD1 (6 bases). The CDR3 has 15 amino acids. Trimming cost V 4 bases and J 0 bases, with 13 bases left between them. In germline, CDR1 is LNHDA, CDR2 SQIVND (reference sequence).